This TCR beta chain was captured in a study of regulatory T cells in long-lasting Graves disease. The germline V gene encodes CDR1 DFQATT and CDR2 SNEGSKA (reference sequence). CDR3 length: 14 amino acids. Losses at the gene ends were 1 base for V and 3 bases for J; bases not matched to a gene: 3. Researchers made TCR beta libraries by using iRepertoire HTBI primers and running Arm-PCR on CDR3 regions. TCRdb re-derived calls from the multiplex PCR reads in MiXCR, one entry per CDR3 protein. Altogether 300,000 to 400,000 distinct CDR3 sequences are present, roughly a sixth being singletons, with the ten largest covering about a fifth. Time point here: newly diagnosed GD, antithyroid drugs for less than 3 months. Extracted RNA from PBMCs served as the source of the TCR library. At least ten counts were recorded for this clonotype.

The sequenced sample was peripheral blood mononuclear cells (PBMCs), obtained at new diagnosis, from a patient treated with antithyroid drugs. This sequence was found in a female donor with Graves disease. The gene calls are TRBV20-1 and TRBJ1-1, with TRBD1 matching 9 bases. The CDR3 nucleotides are TGCAGTGCTAGAGTGGGACAGGGTTACACTGAAGCTTTCTTT. This gives the protein CSARVGQGYTEAFF.